These T cell receptor beta chains were read from a single sample in a study of shared clonotypes between healthy human individuals. Sequencing used immunoSEQ multiplex PCR; TCRdb keeps in-frame clones, though not all of them. Of 2 million to 2.5 million clones listed, 85% to 95% are singletons. The sequenced material came from naive CD4+ T cells from PBMCs. The receptors shown here come from a man aged 18 to 29 in good health. Some clones in this sample may be carry-over from other donors' samples. CDR3s include the opening cysteine and the closing phenylalanine or tryptophan.

TRBJ1-1 TRBV6-1 CASSVSGGRNTEAFF
TRBJ1-1 TRBV4-2 CASSQELQGAEAFF
TRBJ1-5 TRBV6-1 CASSEALPLGTQHF
TRBJ1-2 TRBV28 CASSFSDRVGGYTF
TRBJ2-3 TRBV7-9 CASSLETLGTDTQYF
TRBJ1-1 TRBV29-1 CSASTGVTEAFF
TRBJ1-3 TRBV9 CASSMGTGRGNTIYF
TRBJ1-5 TRBV5-6 CASSPGDGWNQPQHF
TRBJ1-3 TRBV7-6 CASSLAPRSTDTIYF
TRBJ1-1 TRBV2 CASRILGQPNTEAFF
TRBJ2-7 TRBV6-5 CASSYPGTYEQYF
TRBJ1-5 TRBV5-1 CASSRDGGGNQPQHF
TRBJ1-4 TRBV7-3 CASSLGYGSNEKLFF
TRBJ1-1 TRBV19 CASSPWEGVVTEAFF
TRBJ1-2 TRBV18 CASSPDQGGLNYGYTF